This T cell receptor (beta chain) was identified during a study of shared clonotypes between healthy human individuals. The investigators split CD4+ cells into a CD45RA+ naive subset and a CD45RA-negative memory subset. The repertoire was sequenced with immunoSEQ multiplex PCR; TCRdb's copy has only in-frame clones and lacks some. The top ten hold about 1.5% of the sample, which has nearly 1,000,000 clones, 60% to 85% seen once. General observations from the study: All-four-donor shared clonotypes had higher generation probabilities than non-shared clonotypes did.

Trimming took 3 bases from V and 4 from J; bases not matched to a gene: 2. CDR3 size: 15 residues. Germline assignment: CDR1 GTSNPN and CDR2 SVGIG (reference sequence). Comments on this clone: Its antigen remains unknown.

V usage is TRBV30 and J usage is TRBJ2-3, with 15 nucleotides matching TRBD2. This TCR came from a man younger than 35 in good health. The sample consisted of memory CD4+ T cells sorted from blood. The subset is: CD45RA-negative fraction. CDR3 coding DNA: TGTGCCTGGAGAGGGACTAGCGGGGGGTCAGATACGCAGTATTTT. Amino acid sequence: CAWRGTSGGSDTQYF.